This is a list of T cell receptor beta chains from one sample in a study of blood T cell repertoires in COVID-19. Clones were read by immunoSEQ multiplex PCR, and TCRdb kept only the in-frame ones, dropping some. The table has under 350,000 clones, about 89% seen once. Source material: peripheral blood. These receptors came from a man aged 40-49 years with acute or convalescent COVID-19. Each CDR3 is given with its conserved first and last residue. The order of the fields is CDR3 length, D gene, J gene, V gene, clone size, CDR3 DNA, CDR3 protein. The D gene is left open where the match is weak. Clone sizes are given selectively: once, few, many, or a class where the clone is expanded.

>12|.|TRBJ2-1|TRBV6-1|.
TGTGCCAGCAGTGAAGCGGACTATGAGCAGTTCTTC
CASSEADYEQFF
>16|.|TRBJ1-4|TRBV6-1|once
TGTGCCAGCAGTGACGGGAGATATGCAACTAATGAAAAACTGTTTTTT
CASSDGRYATNEKLFF
>15|TRBD1|TRBJ1-2|TRBV7-2|.
TGTGCCAGCAGCTCGCGGACAGGAGGGACGAATGGCTACACCTTC
CASSSRTGGTNGYTF
>15|TRBD2|TRBJ2-3|TRBV9|.
TGTGCCAGCAGCGGAGGGACTAGCGGCACAGATACGCAGTATTTT
CASSGGTSGTDTQYF
>12|.|TRBJ1-2|TRBV28|once
TGTGCCAGCAGTTTACAGGGCTATGGCTACACCTTC
CASSLQGYGYTF
>14|TRBD1|TRBJ1-2|TRBV24-1|.
TGTGCCACCAGTGATTTCTCGACAGGGCAAGGCTACACCTTC
CATSDFSTGQGYTF
>12|.|TRBJ1-3|TRBV3-1/TRBV3-2|.
TGTGCCAGCAGCCCCTTCGGAAACACCATATATTTT
CASSPFGNTIYF
>11|.|TRBJ1-5|TRBV6-5|.
TGTGCCAGCCTTCCCAGTCAGCCCCAGCATTTT
CASLPSQPQHF
>15|TRBD1|TRBJ2-1|TRBV11-3|.
TGTGCCAGCAGCTCCGGGACAGGACCTTACAATGAGCAGTTCTTC
CASSSGTGPYNEQFF
>16|.|TRBJ1-5|TRBV6-5|.
TGTGCCAGCACTTATTATCAGGGTATTAGCAATCAGCCCCAGCATTTT
CASTYYQGISNQPQHF
>15|.|TRBJ1-2|TRBV7-9|few
TGTGCCAGCAGCTTACCCCGACAGGAAGGCTATGGCTACACCTTC
CASSLPRQEGYGYTF
>13|.|TRBJ2-7|TRBV11-3|.
TGTGCCAGCAGCTTACAGGGTGGGTACGAGCAGTACTTC
CASSLQGGYEQYF
>12|.|TRBJ1-6|TRBV7-2|.
TGTGCCAGCACCGCGGGGAATTCACCCCTCCACTTT
CASTAGNSPLHF
>16|.|TRBJ1-5|TRBV7-2|.
TGTGCCAGCAGCTTACGGACAGAATATAGCAATCAGCCCCAGCATTTT
CASSLRTEYSNQPQHF
>15|TRBD1|TRBJ1-1|TRBV30|.
TGTGCCTGGAGAGTGACAGGGGCCATGAACACTGAAGCTTTCTTT
CAWRVTGAMNTEAFF
>13|.|TRBJ1-2|TRBV18|once
TGTGCCAGCTCACCAGGGGCAGGGTATGGCTACACCTTC
CASSPGAGYGYTF
>15|.|TRBJ1-6|TRBV6-1|.
TGTGCCAGCAGTGAAGCAACAGGGACGAATTCACCCCTCCACTTT
CASSEATGTNSPLHF
>16|TRBD1|TRBJ1-2|TRBV5-1|.
TGCGCCAGCGCCCCGGTGCCGGGACAGGGGTATTTAGGCTACACCTTC
CASAPVPGQGYLGYTF
>15|TRBD1|TRBJ2-3|TRBV10-3|once
TGTGCCATCAGTAAACAGGGGTATGGCACAGATACGCAGTATTTT
CAISKQGYGTDTQYF
>15|TRBD1|TRBJ2-7|TRBV5-1|.
TGCGCCAGCAGCTTGGCAGGGGGCACCCCCTACGAGCAGTACTTC
CASSLAGGTPYEQYF
>15|TRBD2|TRBJ2-7|TRBV5-1|.
TGCGCCAGCAGCTACACTAGCGGGGTTACCTACGAGCAGTACTTC
CASSYTSGVTYEQYF
>14|.|TRBJ2-5|TRBV12-5|.
TGTGCTAGTGGTTTGAATTGGCTTCAAGAGACCCAGTACTTC
CASGLNWLQETQYF
>16|.|TRBJ1-1|TRBV19|.
TGTGCCAGTAGTATAGACCTCGGGAGGATTGATACTGAAGCTTTCTTT
CASSIDLGRIDTEAFF
>13|.|TRBJ1-2|TRBV2|once
TGTGCCAGCAGTTCGCAGGTTTCATATGGCTACACCTTC
CASSSQVSYGYTF
>11|.|TRBJ2-1|TRBV6-5|.
TGTGCCAGAACAGGGTACAATGAGCAGTTCTTC
CARTGYNEQFF
>16|.|TRBJ2-3|TRBV3-1/TRBV3-2|.
TGTGCCAGCAGCCAAGACTGGGGGCCGGGCACAGATACGCAGTATTTT
CASSQDWGPGTDTQYF
>14|.|TRBJ2-7|TRBV5-4|.
TGTGCCAGCAGCTTGGGGGCTAAACCCTACGAGCAGTACTTC
CASSLGAKPYEQYF
>13|TRBD1|TRBJ2-1|TRBV28|once
TGTGCCAGCCGAGACAGGGGCTACAATGAGCAGTTCTTC
CASRDRGYNEQFF
>15|.|TRBJ1-2|TRBV12-5|.
TGTGCTAGTGGTTTGGTACAGCGGCCTAACTATGGCTACACCTTC
CASGLVQRPNYGYTF
>17|TRBD1|TRBJ1-4|TRBV19|.
TGTGCCTCTCAGGGGGCCTCTCCGAAGGGATTTAATGAAAAACTGTTTTTT
CASQGASPKGFNEKLFF
>15|TRBD2|TRBJ2-5|TRBV7-2|.
TGTGCCAGCAGCTTCCTTAGCGGGTTCCAAGAGACCCAGTACTTC
CASSFLSGFQETQYF
>15|TRBD2|TRBJ2-1|TRBV11-3|few
TGTGCCAGCAGCTTAGATAGCGGGGGTGTTGATGAGCAGTTCTTC
CASSLDSGGVDEQFF
>13|.|TRBJ2-2|TRBV3-1/TRBV3-2|.
TGTGCCAGCAGCCAAGCGGGTTACGGGGAGCTGTTTTTT
CASSQAGYGELFF
>13|.|TRBJ2-2|TRBV6-5|.
TGTGCCAGCACCGAAGGTCAAGGGGGGGTGCTGTTTTTT
CASTEGQGGVLFF
>15|.|TRBJ1-6|TRBV6-5|.
TGTGCCAGCAGGCCCGCGGGGGCTAGGAATTCACCCCTCCACTTT
CASRPAGARNSPLHF
>15|TRBD2|TRBJ2-3|TRBV28|.
TGTGCCAGCAGTTTAGTAGCGGGCGGCACAGATACGCAGTATTTT
CASSLVAGGTDTQYF
>12|.|TRBJ1-2|TRBV5-6|.
TGTGCCAGCAGCTGGGGCCTGAATGGCTACACCTTC
CASSWGLNGYTF
>14|.|TRBJ1-2|TRBV2|few
TGTGCCAGCAGTGTATTGCAGGCAGGCTATGGCTACACCTTC
CASSVLQAGYGYTF
>15|.|TRBJ1-4|TRBV5-1|.
TGCGCCAGCAGCTTGGACGCGGGAACCGCTGAAAAACTGTTTTTT
CASSLDAGTAEKLFF
>15|.|TRBJ1-4|TRBV7-2|.
TGTGCCAGCAGCCGCCAGGGGCGCGCGTCTGAAAAACTGTTTTTT
CASSRQGRASEKLFF
>14|.|TRBJ1-6|TRBV7-9|.
TGTGCCAGCAGCTTATCAGGGGTACGGTCACCCCTCCACTTT
CASSLSGVRSPLHF
>14|TRBD1|TRBJ1-2|TRBV6-5|.
TGTGCCAGCTGTCGGACAGGGGAAGTGAGCGGCTACACCTTC
CASCRTGEVSGYTF
>14|.|TRBJ1-2|TRBV29-1|once
TGCAGCGTTGATCCACCGGGACTGGACTATGGCTACACCTTC
CSVDPPGLDYGYTF
>15|TRBD1|TRBJ1-2|TRBV6-4|.
TGTGCCAGCAGTGACTCGACGGGGACAGTCTATGGCTACACCTTC
CASSDSTGTVYGYTF
>14|.|TRBJ1-4|TRBV2|.
TGTGCCAGCAGGGAGAGTGCAACTAATGAAAAACTGTTTTTT
CASRESATNEKLFF
>13|.|TRBJ2-2|TRBV12-3/TRBV12-4|once
TGTGCCAGCAGTCCCGGTTGGACCGGGGAGCTGTTTTTT
CASSPGWTGELFF
>14|TRBD2|TRBJ2-3|TRBV10-2|.
TGCGCCAGCAGTGCCAGCGGGGGGACAGATACGCAGTATTTT
CASSASGGTDTQYF
>14|.|TRBJ1-1|TRBV5-1|once
TGCGCCAGCAGAGGGACCGGGACACAGTTCGAAGCTTTCTTT
CASRGTGTQFEAFF